This T cell receptor beta chain was found in a study of response to subunit inactivated influenza vaccine. Only a few counts were recorded for this clonotype. Its antigen is still unknown. Study-level results: It was the authors' suggestion that each seasonal influenza vaccination recruits few new T cells.

MiXCR was run by TCRdb on the RT-PCR reads, yielding one entry per CDR3 protein. This table holds about 780,000 distinct CDR3 sequences, roughly 18% found once. Germline assignment: CDR1 MDHEN and CDR2 SYDVKM. Trimming cost V 6 bases and J 7 bases; bases outside gene matches: 11. The CDR3 totals 14 residues. The material was PBMCs from blood, obtained around 5 days after vaccination. This sequence joins TRBV28 and TRBJ2-7; 8 nucleotides align to TRBD1. This TCR was recovered from a man in his forties or fifties who received an inactivated influenza vaccine. CDR3 loop: CASRDRANGREQYF. CDR3 DNA sequence: TGTGCCAGCAGGGACAGGGCTAATGGGAGGGAGCAGTACTTC.